This T cell receptor beta chain was obtained from a study of regulatory T cells in long-lasting Graves disease listed by TCRdb under 2021. Context from the whole study: Antithyroid drugs had been taken for less than 3 months by newly diagnosed Graves' disease patients. Patients with persistent Graves' disease were compared with patients with newly diagnosed Graves' disease using TCR sequencing and RNA sequencing of peripheral blood. The study took place in China and was registered as a clinical trial. A total of 33 samples underwent TCR sequencing, from about 13 patients with persistent Graves' disease and 20 or so patients with newly diagnosed Graves' disease. Points the paper makes about the study in general: Persistent patients shared more public clonotypes among themselves (around 2,800) than newly diagnosed patients did (about 970). Only the TCR beta chain was sequenced and analyzed. The small sample size was acknowledged by the authors as a limitation that may reduce accuracy. The study examined only peripheral blood because the primary lesion, thyroid tissue, could not be accessed. Persistent disease showed preferential use of TRBV28, TRBJ1-2 and TRBJ2-5, whereas newly diagnosed disease favored TRBV20-1 and TRBJ2-1. Lower TCR Shannon entropy and fewer highly expanded clones were observed in persistent Graves' disease patients than in newly diagnosed patients, which suggested clonal expansion.

On this clonotype itself: Its cognate antigen has yet to be identified. One base away there is no much larger clone; base qualities are not given.

Library preparation was by multiplex PCR. For sequencing, an Illumina HiSeq 4000 was employed. iRepertoire HTBI primers and Arm-PCR amplification of CDR3 regions were used to construct TCR beta libraries. PCR products were gel purified before sequencing. As for the authors' bioinformatics: Gene usage analysis of CDR3 amino acid clonotypes relied on the 62 TRBV and more than twelve TRBJ segments identified across samples. COPE and FqMerger were used to merge filtered high-quality paired reads into contigs. BLAST was used to align contigs to the IMGT TRBV, TRBD and TRBJ reference genes, and CDR3 was defined following IMGT. Any clonotype with a frequency above 0.1% was counted as a highly expanded clone. Shannon entropy was used to measure repertoire diversity, and the Gini coefficient was used to measure V-J evenness. A clonotype found in more than one individual was treated as public. TCRdb passed the public sequencing reads through fastp at Q25 and MiXCR, retaining productive beta sequences. Every CDR3 protein is listed once, alongside the most common genes and DNA of its rows. In this record, the V and J calls reflect TCRdb's handling and not the investigators' own analysis. The sample contains about 620,000 distinct CDR3 sequences, around 17% of them found a single time. The ten largest account for around 18% of the sample.

This specimen's time point label, interpreted: newly diagnosed GD, antithyroid drugs for less than 3 months. For both TCR sequencing and RNA sequencing, RNA was extracted from PBMCs using TRIzol. The diagnosis of Graves' disease followed American Thyroid Association guidelines. The patients came from an endocrinology department in Xi'an, China. From each patient, approximately 9.9 milliliters of peripheral blood was collected into an EDTA anticoagulant tube. Ficoll Paque Plus density gradient separation was used to isolate PBMCs, and no additional T cell sorting was done. An Agilent 2100 Bioanalyzer and agarose gel were used to check RNA quality, and a NanoDrop 2000 was used to measure RNA concentration. Including cysteine and phenylalanine, the CDR3 has 15 amino acids. Only CDR3 DNA remains: 45 bases, in frame from the first base. Trimming takes 4 bases off V and 0 bases off J; junction bases not matched to a gene: 6. Sequences SGHTA (CDR1) and FQGNSA (CDR2) are obtained from the germline V gene.

The sample was also reused in another study, on T cells in Graves' hyperthyroidism and ophthalmopathy. Per that second paper: A patient counted as having stable Graves' hyperthyroidism if no progression to ophthalmopathy occurred over 18 months of follow-up. Hyperthyroidism patients were newly diagnosed, with disease duration under 2 months, and aged 18 to 65 years. Patients with uncontrolled infections, other autoimmune diseases, pregnancy or lactation were excluded. Diagnoses were based on clinical symptoms, serum thyroxine and TRAb, thyroid ultrasound and orbital computed tomography. The TCR CDR3 was subjected to a first round of RT-PCR using the HTBI primer set and the Qiagen OneStep RT-PCR kit. Most expanded thyroid clonotypes (frequency above 0.001) were also detected in blood, suggesting blood repertoires may reflect thyroid immune responses. A 13 V-J signature model separated ophthalmopathy from stable hyperthyroidism, with approximately 86% sensitivity and 81% to 82% specificity in cross-validation and 80%/75% in testing. In validation, the model predicted progression to ophthalmopathy with just under 71% sensitivity and 72% to 85% specificity, a median of 6.5 months before onset. TCR V-J signatures able to tell the groups apart were searched for in a discovery cohort of approximately 95 patients, of whom around 43 had Graves' ophthalmopathy and 57 had stable Graves' hyperthyroidism. Prospective prediction of ophthalmopathy was tested in an independent validation cohort consisting of some 19 hyperthyroidism patients and around 16 patients who later progressed to ophthalmopathy. For training and testing, the 80 to 100 patients in the discovery cohort were randomly divided in a 7:3 ratio. In more than 5 Graves' hyperthyroidism patients, the study also compared T-cell repertoires from thyroid tissue with T-cell repertoires from blood. After blood sampling, hyperthyroidism patients were treated with methimazole at a starting dose of 30 mg daily, and ophthalmopathy patients were treated with high-dose intravenous methylprednisolone. Libraries were constructed in a second round of multiplex PCR, after which size selection and purification were carried out. The libraries were sequenced on an Illumina HiSeq2000 using paired-end 100 bp reads. SOAPnuke was used to process the raw data, throwing out any read that contained adapters or uncalled bases, had a mean Phred below 15, or lacked an exact constant-primer or identifier match. High-quality paired reads were merged with COPE v1.2.5, and unique nucleotide sequences were defined as clonotypes. MiTCR v1.1 was used to align the clonotypes against IMGT TRBV, TRBD and TRBJ reference segments. Analysis was restricted to V-J combinations with a frequency above 0.0001, which covered 98% to 99.2% of repertoires. A TCS score was defined as the ratio of F50 (clonal expansion) to E x V (chaos), with BLOSUM62-based TCRdist applied between CDR3 peptides within each V-J. Welch's t-statistics and random forest reduced fewer than 550 V-J features to under 15, which were used in a naive Bayes classifier (R e1071). No statistical method was used to set the sample size in advance, and investigators knew the group allocation. The paper describes TCR Vbeta CDR3 sequencing of 135 peripheral blood samples, made up of 43 ophthalmopathy patients, roughly 75 hyperthyroidism patients and approximately 17 progressor patients.

The receptor was isolated from a woman between 25 and 40 years old with Graves disease. Donor details come from another sample of the same person, matched by shared clones. The V gene is TRBV7-2 and the J gene is TRBJ2-7, with 7 bases aligning to TRBD2. The sample was peripheral blood mononuclear cells (PBMCs), taken at new diagnosis, from a patient treated with antithyroid drugs. The nucleotides are TGTGCCAGCAGCTCACTAGCGCCGAGCTCCTACGAGCAGTACTTC. Translated, this gives CASSSLAPSSYEQYF. Where the CDR3 stops, the reference TRBV7-2 and TRBJ2-7 genes take over; the full variable domain is GAGVSQSPSNKVTEKGKDVELRCDPISGHTALYWYRQSLGQGLEFLIYFQGNSAPDKSGLPSDRFSAERTGGSVSTLTIQRTQQEDSAVYLCASSSLAPSSYEQYFGPGTRLTVT.